The clone carrying this T cell receptor (beta chain) was observed a handful of times. The entry originates in a study of blood T cell repertoires in COVID-19. Study-wide background: The analysed material was cDNA or gDNA that came from T cells, B-cell-depleted T cells, or PBMCs.

Study processing details: Reference gene primer amplification yielded estimated nucleated cell counts. This table comes from immunoSEQ multiplex PCR, and its TCRdb copy is limited to in-frame clones, with some not included. The V and J calls and clone size are taken from that table; D and trimming were inferred from the DNA. The data show 200,000 to 250,000 clones, 85% seen once. Across about two dozen US areas, participants ranged in age from 18 to 89 years. Assignments of participants to cohorts depended upon their own reported clinical history. From germline, CDR1 is SNHLY and CDR2 FYNNEI. The CDR3 is 17 residues long. Trimming cost V 7 bases and J 4 bases; bases outside gene matches: 7.

This chain uses TRBV2 with TRBJ2-1; 16 nucleotides match TRBD2. This TCR was recovered from a woman aged 50 to 60 with acute COVID-19. The sample was PBMCs or T cells enriched from blood (not recorded which). CDR3 loop: CASKGLAGGPSYNEQFF. The CDR3 DNA is TGTGCCAGCAAGGGACTAGCGGGGGGGCCGTCGTACAATGAGCAGTTCTTC.